This T cell receptor (beta chain) came from a study of blood T cell repertoires in COVID-19. Study-wide context: Whether acute or convalescent, the COVID-19 samples came from the United States, Italy and Spain. The analysed material was cDNA or gDNA that came from T cells, B-cell-depleted T cells, or PBMCs.

Germline CDR1 GTSNPN, CDR2 SVGIG (reference sequence). The CDR3 extends over 15 amino acids. V lost 1 base to trimming and J lost 0 bases, with 10 bases between them. TCRdb's copy holds only in-frame clones and misses some; the assay was immunoSEQ multiplex PCR. Counted here are around 140,000 clones, more than 75% occurring once; the ten biggest clones make up roughly 2.2%. The chain recombines TRBV30 with TRBJ2-1; the D is unclear. The specimen was peripheral blood. This sequence was found in a man aged 70 or older with active COVID-19. The CDR3 spells CAWSGYPSSYNEQFF. CDR3 bases: TGTGCCTGGAGTGGGTACCCTAGCTCCTACAATGAGCAGTTCTTC. The full variable domain, completed using reference TRBV30 and TRBJ2-1, is SQTIHQWPATLVQPVGSPLSLECTVEGTSNPNLYWYRQAAGRGLQLLFYSVGIGQISSEVPQNLSASRPQDRQFILSSKKLLLSDSGFYLCAWSGYPSSYNEQFFGPGTRLTVL.